The text below deals with one TCR beta chain. This record comes from a study of blood T cell repertoires in COVID-19. About the study: The United States, Italy and Spain supplied acute and convalescent COVID-19 samples.

This CDR3 is 14 amino acids long. Germline CDR1 and CDR2: MNHEY and SVGAGI. The V gene lost 0 bases and the J gene lost 4 bases, with 9 bases spanning the gap. Under the authors' procedure: Reference gene primer amplification yielded estimated nucleated cell counts. The table came from immunoSEQ multiplex PCR; TCRdb's copy has only in-frame clones and leaves some out. For V, J and clone size, that table is used; D and trimming come from the DNA. This sample has roughly 73,000 clones, with about four fifths found just once. The chain uses TRBV6-5 and TRBJ1-2, with D maybe TRBD1 (6 bases). Sequencing was carried out using peripheral blood. This clonotype was sampled from a woman aged 70-85 years with acute or convalescent COVID-19. The CDR3: CASSYSPRGYGYTF. The CDR3 bases are TGTGCCAGCAGTTACTCTCCCAGGGGCTATGGCTACACCTTC.